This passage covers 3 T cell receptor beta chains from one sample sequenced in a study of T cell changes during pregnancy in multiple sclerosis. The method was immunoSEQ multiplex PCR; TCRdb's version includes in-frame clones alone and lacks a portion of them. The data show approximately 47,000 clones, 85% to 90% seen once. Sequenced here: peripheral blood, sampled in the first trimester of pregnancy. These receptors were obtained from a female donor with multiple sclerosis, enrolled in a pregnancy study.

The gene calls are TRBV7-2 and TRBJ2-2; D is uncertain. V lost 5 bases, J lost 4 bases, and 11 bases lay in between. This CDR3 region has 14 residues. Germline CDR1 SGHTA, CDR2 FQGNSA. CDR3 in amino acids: CASSIAFSTGELFF. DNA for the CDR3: TGTGCCAGCAGCATCGCATTTAGCACCGGGGAGCTGTTTTTT.

CDR3 amino acids: CACHREYTEAFF. In DNA, the CDR3 is TGTGCCTGCCACAGGGAGTACACTGAAGCTTTCTTT. The chain employs TRBV30 and TRBJ1-1; D may be TRBD1 (6 bases). The CDR3 runs to 12 residues. V gave up 6 bases and J gave up 3 bases, with 11 bases separating them. CDR1 and CDR2 (germline): GTSNPN, SVGIG (reference sequence).

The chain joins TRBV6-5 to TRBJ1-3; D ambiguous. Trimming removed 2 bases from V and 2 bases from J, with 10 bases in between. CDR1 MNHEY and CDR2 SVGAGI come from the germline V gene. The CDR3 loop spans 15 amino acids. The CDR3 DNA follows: TGTGCCAGCAGTTACCGGTGGGAGCCTGGAAACACCATATATTTT. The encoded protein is CASSYRWEPGNTIYF.